This record concerns one T cell receptor (beta chain) sequence. TCRdb's table, derived via immunoSEQ multiplex PCR, lists solely in-frame clones and lacks some. This sample has about 160,000 clones, with less than 85% found just once. The entry originates in a study of blood T cell repertoires in COVID-19. Study in general: COVID-19 samples collected from the United States, Italy and Spain covered acute and convalescent phases.

Enrolled during active infection, Seattle patients were then followed longitudinally. Sequenced: peripheral blood. The clonotype comes from a middle-aged woman with COVID-19, enrolled during active disease.

The CDR3 protein is CASSGLAGPRVDEQFF. Written as DNA, the CDR3 is TGTGCCAGCAGCGGGCTAGCGGGGCCCCGGGTCGATGAGCAGTTCTTC. The chain recombines TRBV14 with TRBJ2-1; 9 nucleotides align to TRBD2. Germline V CDR1 and CDR2: SGHDN, FVKESK. Trimming took 5 bases from V and 8 from J; bases not matched to a gene: 13. This CDR3 spans 16 amino acids.